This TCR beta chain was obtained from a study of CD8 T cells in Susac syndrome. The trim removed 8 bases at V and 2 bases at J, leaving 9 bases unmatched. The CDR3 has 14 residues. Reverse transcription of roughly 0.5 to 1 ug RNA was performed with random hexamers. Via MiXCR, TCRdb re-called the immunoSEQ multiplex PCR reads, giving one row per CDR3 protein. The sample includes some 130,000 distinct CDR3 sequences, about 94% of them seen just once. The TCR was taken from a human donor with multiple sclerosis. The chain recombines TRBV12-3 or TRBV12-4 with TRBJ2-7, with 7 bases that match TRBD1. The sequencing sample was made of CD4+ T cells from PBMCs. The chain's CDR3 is CASGKQGSAYEQYF. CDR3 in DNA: TGTGCCAGCGGCAAACAGGGGTCGGCCTACGAGCAGTACTTC.